The source of this TCR beta chain is a study of T cell repertoires in cytomegalovirus infection. Notes on the study in general: The study found HLA-C-restricted CMV-specific TCR beta clonotypes dominating the ex vivo response. Identification of carriers of CMV plus the relevant HLA was performed using cumulative public TCR beta family frequency.

This clonotype was counted many times. Its antigen is not known. TCRdb re-called the reads with MiXCR, one entry per CDR3 protein. The data show around 180,000 distinct CDR3 sequences, approximately 30% seen once. CDR3 size: 16 residues. Trimming cost V 4 bases and J 0 bases; bases outside gene matches: 6. CDR1 is SGHRS, CDR2 YFSETQ, per germline. Sequenced sample: PBMCs. The sequence came from a human donor in good health (CMV status not recorded). Some clones in this sample may be carry-over from other donors' samples. This chain connects TRBV5-1 to TRBJ2-2; 7 nucleotides agree with TRBD2. This chain's CDR3 is CASSPLGGSNTGELFF. The CDR3, as DNA: TGCGCCAGCAGCCCCCTCGGGGGGTCGAACACCGGGGAGCTGTTTTTT.